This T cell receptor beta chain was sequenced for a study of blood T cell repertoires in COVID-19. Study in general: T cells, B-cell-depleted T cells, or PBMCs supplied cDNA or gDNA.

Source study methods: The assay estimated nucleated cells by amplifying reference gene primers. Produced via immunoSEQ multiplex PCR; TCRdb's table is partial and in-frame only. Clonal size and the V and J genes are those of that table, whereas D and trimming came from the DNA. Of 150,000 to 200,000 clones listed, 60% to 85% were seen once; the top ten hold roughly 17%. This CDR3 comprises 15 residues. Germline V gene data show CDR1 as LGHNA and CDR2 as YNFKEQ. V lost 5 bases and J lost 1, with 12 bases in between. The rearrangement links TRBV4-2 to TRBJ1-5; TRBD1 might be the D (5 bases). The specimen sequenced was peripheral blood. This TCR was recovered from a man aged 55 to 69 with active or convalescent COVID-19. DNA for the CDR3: TGTGCCAGCAGCGATTCCAGGGTGAGCAATCAGCCCCAGCATTTT. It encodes CASSDSRVSNQPQHF.